Detailed here is one T cell receptor (beta chain). Its antigen is as yet unknown. Germline lookup yields CDR1 MNHNS and CDR2 SASEGT. The CDR3 consists of 12 residues. Trimming stripped 6 bases from V and 2 bases from J, with 7 bases between. The sample originates from a study of cytomegalovirus exposure and HLA in healthy donors. Study findings and constraints: Cytomegalovirus-associated status was assigned to around 160 TCR beta chains.

Primers for the PCR totalled 60 Vbeta and 13 Jbeta. TCRdb's table, derived via immunoSEQ multiplex PCR, lists solely in-frame clones and lacks some. Of around 100,000 clones in the sample, roughly two thirds are singletons; the top ten hold roughly 8.3%. Sequencing was carried out using PBMCs. The TCR was taken from a man aged 18 to 30 in good health and CMV-seropositive. The rearrangement joins TRBV6-1 to TRBJ2-5; D is ambiguous. CDR3 DNA sequence: TGTGCCAGCAGCAGCGATCAAGAGACCCAGTACTTC. As protein: CASSSDQETQYF.